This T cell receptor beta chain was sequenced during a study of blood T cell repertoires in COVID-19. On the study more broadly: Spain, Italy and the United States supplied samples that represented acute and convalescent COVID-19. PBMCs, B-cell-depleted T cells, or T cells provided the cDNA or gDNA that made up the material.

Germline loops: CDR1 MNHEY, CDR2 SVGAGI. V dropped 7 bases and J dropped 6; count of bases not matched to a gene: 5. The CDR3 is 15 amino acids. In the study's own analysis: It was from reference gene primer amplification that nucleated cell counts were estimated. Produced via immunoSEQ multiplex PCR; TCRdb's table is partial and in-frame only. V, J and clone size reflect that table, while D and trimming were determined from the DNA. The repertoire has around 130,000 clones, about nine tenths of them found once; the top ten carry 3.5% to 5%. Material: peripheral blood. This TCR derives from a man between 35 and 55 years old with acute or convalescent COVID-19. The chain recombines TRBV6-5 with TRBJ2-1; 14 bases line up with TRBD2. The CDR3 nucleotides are TGTGCCAGCAACCGACTAGCGGGAGGGGGCAATGAGCAGTTCTTC. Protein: CASNRLAGGGNEQFF.